The 15 T cell receptor beta chains listed next were all sequenced from one sample in a study of blood T cell repertoires in COVID-19. This table comes from immunoSEQ multiplex PCR, and its TCRdb copy is limited to in-frame clones, with some not included. The sample records 140,000 to 150,000 clones, around 82% being singletons. What was sequenced was peripheral blood. The receptors were gathered from a human donor in a cohort sampled during active COVID-19.

The rearrangement uses TRBV19 and TRBJ1-2; 8 positions match TRBD1. The ends lost 6 bases at V and 8 bases at J; junction bases unmatched: 8. The CDR3 is 13 residues long. Germline-derived CDR1 and CDR2 are LNHDA and SQIVND (reference sequence). CDR3 loop: CASSPGQVNGYTF. CDR3 DNA: TGTGCCAGTAGCCCGGGACAGGTGAACGGCTACACCTTC.

This clone was found a few times. The chain recombines TRBV12-3 or TRBV12-4 with TRBJ1-2; 10 bases map to TRBD1. CDR3 length: 12 amino acids. Unmatched junction bases numbered 0, after V lost 5 bases and J lost 6 bases. The chain's CDR3 is CASSGQGDGYTF. In DNA, the CDR3 is TGTGCCAGCAGTGGACAGGGGGATGGCTACACCTTC.

This chain uses TRBV19 with TRBJ2-2, with a tentative D call TRBD2 (6 bases). Trimming shortened V by 10 bases and J by 8 bases, and 23 bases separated the two germline ends. The CDR3 has 15 amino acids. The germline V gene encodes CDR1 LNHDA and CDR2 SQIVND (reference sequence). Here the CDR3 reads CATRRASAGGGELFF. The CDR3 region has the DNA TGTGCCACCCGAAGGGCTAGCGCTGGAGGGGGGGAGCTGTTTTTT. Together with reference TRBV19 and TRBJ2-2, the CDR3 gives the full variable domain: DGGITQSPKYLFRKEGQNVTLSCEQNLNHDAMYWYRQDPGQGLRLIYYSQIVNDFQKGDIAEGYSVSREKKESFPLTVTSAQKNPTAFYLCATRRASAGGGELFFGEGSRLTVL.

This sequence joins TRBV18 and TRBJ2-1; 10 bases are a match to TRBD2. Germline V gene lookup returns CDR1 KGHSH and CDR2 LQKENI. V lost 0 bases and J lost 5; bases outside the gene matches: 1. CDR3 length: 15 residues. CDR3 sequence (DNA): TGTGCCAGCTCACCACCGACTAGCGGGCACAATGAGCAGTTCTTC. Translating it yields CASSPPTSGHNEQFF.

V is TRBV25-1 and J is TRBJ1-1; the D gene is possibly TRBD1 (5 bases). V was trimmed by 7 bases and J by 3 bases, leaving 12 bases between them. The V gene's germline CDR1 is MGHDK and CDR2 SYGVNS. The CDR3 contains 13 residues. For the CDR3, the DNA is TGTGCCAGCACCGAGGTAGGGGACACTGAAGCTTTCTTT. The encoded protein is CASTEVGDTEAFF.

V usage is TRBV7-8 and J usage is TRBJ2-2, with TRBD2 identical over 8 bases. With 8 bases clipped from V and 4 bases from J, the junction kept 9 bases outside the gene matches. The germline CDR1 and CDR2 sequences are SGHVS and FQNEAQ. The CDR3 loop spans 15 amino acids. The CDR3 sequence: CASQPRGGRTGELFF. The CDR3 nucleotides are TGTGCCAGCCAACCCCGGGGGGGCCGCACCGGGGAGCTGTTTTTT.

The chain couples TRBV7-9 to TRBJ2-3; 9 bases are shared with TRBD2. The ends lost 6 bases at V and 1 base at J; junction bases unmatched: 5. The CDR3 is 15 residues long. From germline, CDR1 is SEHNR and CDR2 FQNEAQ (reference sequence). The CDR3 region has the DNA TGTGCCAGCAGAGAGACTAGCGGCCGCACAGATACGCAGTATTTT. This translates into CASRETSGRTDTQYF.

The CDR3, as DNA: TGTGCTAGTGGTTTGCTGGCAGGGGCTAGCACAGATACGCAGTATTTT. Its protein product is CASGLLAGASTDTQYF. The gene calls are TRBV12-5 and TRBJ2-3; perhaps TRBD1 as D (6 bases). The V end was cut by 2 bases, the J end by 0 bases, with 12 bases between. Germline V CDR1 and CDR2: LGHNT, FRNRAP. The CDR3 loop spans 16 amino acids.

At least ten counts were recorded for this clone. The V call is TRBV29-1, the J call TRBJ1-1; D is ambiguous. The length of the CDR3 is 15 residues. V shed 1 base and J shed 7 bases, with 19 bases lying between them. Germline V gives CDR1 SQVTM, CDR2 ANQGSEA. The CDR3 region is CSVEVERPRVGEAFF. CDR3 nucleotide sequence: TGCAGCGTTGAAGTTGAACGGCCCCGGGTCGGTGAAGCTTTCTTT.

The chain uses TRBV18 and TRBJ1-3; maybe TRBD1 (5 bases). The CDR3 has 17 amino acids. V gave up 1 base and J gave up 1 base, with 14 bases separating them. The germline gives CDR1 KGHSH, CDR2 LQKENI. The CDR3: CASSPRRRDVSGNTIYF. The CDR3 coding sequence is TGTGCCAGCTCACCACGGCGCAGGGATGTTTCTGGAAACACCATATATTTT.

This clone has only a few counts. V and J are TRBV11-3 and TRBJ1-5; D perhaps matches TRBD1 (5 bases). V was pared by 5 bases and J by 0 bases, with 11 bases between. The CDR3 loop spans 15 amino acids. Germline CDR1 is SGHNT and CDR2 is YENEEA. This CDR3 is CASSRGHYSNQPQHF. CDR3 in DNA: TGTGCCAGCAGCCGTGGACATTATAGCAATCAGCCCCAGCATTTT.

This rearrangement joins TRBV5-4 to TRBJ2-3, with D perhaps matching TRBD1 (5 bases). The germline CDR1 and CDR2 sequences are SGHNT and YYREEE (reference sequence). This CDR3 comprises 15 residues. Trimming left V 0 bases short and J 2 bases short, with 10 bases between. The CDR3 loop is CASSLEGVDTDTQYF. The CDR3, as DNA: TGTGCCAGCAGCTTGGAAGGGGTAGACACAGATACGCAGTATTTT.

This clone came up once. V usage is TRBV7-3 and J usage is TRBJ2-3; 7 bases are a match to TRBD2. Germline-derived CDR1 and CDR2 are SGHTA and FQGTGA. After removal of 3 bases from V and 4 bases from J, the junction contained 7 bases not matched to a gene. The CDR3 length is 15 residues. CDR3 loop: CASSLKAGYADTQYF. The CDR3 region has the DNA TGTGCCAGCAGCTTGAAAGCGGGATATGCAGATACGCAGTATTTT.

The chain joins TRBV29-1 to TRBJ1-1, with 7 bases fitting TRBD1. Trimming cost V 3 bases and J 4 bases; bases outside gene matches: 2. CDR1 and CDR2 from the germline V gene are SQVTM and ANQGSEA. The CDR3 has 12 residues. The CDR3, as DNA: TGCAGCGTTGATGACAGGGCCACTGAAGCTTTCTTT. Encoded protein: CSVDDRATEAFF.

The chain employs TRBV29-1 and TRBJ2-5; D is unresolved. Germline values: CDR1 SQVTM, CDR2 ANQGSEA. The V end lost 5 bases, the J end lost 0 bases, and 7 bases lay between the germline ends. This CDR3 is built from 12 residues. CDR3 protein: CSVRLNQETQYF. The CDR3 nucleotides read TGCAGCGTTCGGTTAAACCAAGAGACCCAGTACTTC.